This TCR beta chain was recorded in a study of blood T cell repertoires in COVID-19 (dated by TCRdb to the early 2020s). For context, the study as a whole: Samples covering the acute and convalescent phases of COVID-19 were provided by collaborators in the United States, Italy and Spain. A freely available public database, intended as a resource for researchers studying the immune response to SARS-CoV-2, is where the repertoires were released. Deeply sampled blood TCRbeta repertoires from subjects exposed to, actively infected with, or recovered from COVID-19 were included in the dataset. The samples were drawn from the first 160 participants of the ongoing ImmuneRACE study and from 1,254 subjects provided by 6 global collaborators. The prospective study material was composed of cDNA or gDNA derived from T cells, B-cell-depleted T cells, or PBMCs. Where HLA class I and class II types were available, the types were taken from metadata supplied by the sample provider, not from assay-based typing. A de-identified subject ID, COVID-19 status, age in years and sex were almost always included in the sample metadata.

One collaborating source in Seattle enrolled patients during active infection and followed them longitudinally through the course of disease. Each collaborating institution followed its own protocols to collect whole blood in K2EDTA tubes. For TCRbeta analysis, collaborators shipped samples in one of three forms: frozen whole blood, isolated PBMCs, or DNA extracted from either of those sample types. A single count supports this clone. This receptor's antigen is unknown. No clone much larger than this one lies a single base away; base qualities are absent. The immunoSEQ Assay, a bias-controlled multiplex PCR, was used to amplify TCRbeta CDR3 regions from genomic DNA. From the authors' description of their analysis: The number of nucleated cells in each sample was estimated by amplification of reference gene primers within the assay. To quantify the absolute abundance of each unique TCRbeta CDR3 rearrangement, sequence reads were collapsed and filtered. For each sample, productive Simpson clonality was calculated by taking the square root of Simpson's diversity index across productive rearrangements. This is the immuneACCESS table as TCRdb keeps it, with only in-frame sequences that have V and J called. A part of the clones is gone; compared with another copy, unresolved V genes explain less than half, and the rest is unexplained. For V, J and clone size, that table is used; D and trimming come from the DNA. The sample data list 250,000 to 300,000 clones, and 88% of these were observed just once. The ten largest account for approximately 10% of the sample.

V is pared back by 5 bases and J by 4 bases, with 12 bases lying between the germline termini. The CDR3 sequence holds 13 residues, the cysteine and phenylalanine included. Of all the DNA, just the CDR3 is kept, 39 bases in frame from base 1. CDR1 and CDR2 are read off the germline V gene as MDHEN and SYDVKM. Results and caveats for the whole study, not just this receptor: How much clinical and demographic metadata was included differed by source and by participant, and the metadata was provided uncurated.

This clonotype was obtained from a woman in her twenties or thirties with COVID-19, enrolled during active disease. The rearrangement combines TRBV28 with TRBJ2-7; tentative D gene TRBD1, with 5 bases matching. Sequencing was done on a sample of peripheral blood. CDR3 loop: CASSPPDRYEQYF. The DNA sequence is TGTGCCAGCAGTCCGCCCGACAGATACGAGCAGTACTTC. Extended through the reference TRBV28 and TRBJ2-7 proteins, this CDR3 yields the full variable domain: DVKVTQSSRYLVKRTGEKVFLECVQDMDHENMFWYRQDPGLGLRLIYFSYDVKMKEKGDIPEGYSVSREKKERFSLILESASTNQTSMYLCASSPPDRYEQYFGPGTRLTVT.